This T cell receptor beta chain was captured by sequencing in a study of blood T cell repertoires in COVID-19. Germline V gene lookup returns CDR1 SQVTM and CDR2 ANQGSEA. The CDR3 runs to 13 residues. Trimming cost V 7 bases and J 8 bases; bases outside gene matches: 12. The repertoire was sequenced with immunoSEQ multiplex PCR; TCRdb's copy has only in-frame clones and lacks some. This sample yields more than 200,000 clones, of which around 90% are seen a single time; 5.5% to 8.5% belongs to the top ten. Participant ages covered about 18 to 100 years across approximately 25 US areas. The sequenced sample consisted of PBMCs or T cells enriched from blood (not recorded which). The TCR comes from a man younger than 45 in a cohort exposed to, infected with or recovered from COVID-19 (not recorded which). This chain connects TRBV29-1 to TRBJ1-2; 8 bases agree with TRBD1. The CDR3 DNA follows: TGCAGCGCTAGACAGACAGGGGATGGGGGCTACACCTTC. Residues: CSARQTGDGGYTF.